These 11 T cell receptor beta chains share one sample of origin, sequenced in a study of blood T cells in healthy people across ages. Alongside a J-beta primer mix, a sample-barcoded 5' primer served in a second PCR lasting roughly 7 to 12 cycles. TCRdb passed the 5' RACE reads through MiXCR, listing each CDR3 protein once. The sample consists of 800,000 to 950,000 distinct CDR3 sequences, roughly 34% of them appearing once. The sample was blood. The receptor source for this set is a young man in good health.

This clonotype showed up many times. V usage is TRBV29-1 and J usage is TRBJ1-2; no reliable D call. The germline CDR1 and CDR2 sequences are SQVTM and ANQGSEA. The CDR3 is made up of 13 amino acids. The ends were cut back, 6 bases at V and 4 bases at J, with 15 bases in the middle. The CDR3 sequence is CSVPGRRPYGYTF. CDR3 bases: TGCAGCGTACCAGGACGGCGGCCCTATGGCTACACCTTC.

The V and J genes are TRBV9 and TRBJ1-1; TRBD1 is a possible D gene (6 bases). CDR3 length: 15 residues. The V gene's germline CDR1 is SGDLS and CDR2 YYNGEE. Trimming removed 0 bases from V and 4 bases from J, with 13 bases in between. In DNA, the CDR3 is TGTGCCAGCAGCGTAGTGGGGGCCGGAGGCACTGAAGCTTTCTTT. It specifies CASSVVGAGGTEAFF.

With respect to this clonotype: Sequence at one end of the junction differs from germline and may be a read error. V and J are TRBV6-2 or TRBV6-3 and TRBJ2-4; 7 positions agree with TRBD1. CDR3 size: 12 residues. Germline V gives CDR1 MNHEY, CDR2 SVGEGT. CDR3 loop: CASRQGLNIPYF. The CDR3 DNA reads TGTGCCAGCCGACAGGGTTTAAACATTCCGTACTTC.

This clonotype has at least ten counts. The V gene is TRBV20-1, the J gene TRBJ2-3, with D tentatively TRBD1 or TRBD2 (6 bases each). Germline V gene sequence: CDR1 DFQATT, CDR2 SNEGSKA (reference sequence). With 0 bases removed from V and 6 bases from J, the gap between germline ends came to 16 bases. The CDR3 extends over 15 amino acids. The CDR3 nucleotides are TGCAGTGCTAGAGATTTTAAGGGGGGCATGGATACGCAGTATTTT. This encodes CSARDFKGGMDTQYF.

The chain combines TRBV20-1 with TRBJ1-2; no clear D. CDR1 and CDR2 from the germline V gene are DFQATT and SNEGSKA (reference sequence). The CDR3 extends over 12 amino acids. V lost 2 bases to trimming and J lost 2 bases, with 6 bases between them. This CDR3 is CSARSKNYGYTF. The CDR3 DNA follows: TGCAGTGCTAGAAGCAAAAACTATGGCTACACCTTC.

This clonotype has just a few counts. The chain is built from TRBV6-6 and TRBJ1-4; D possibly corresponds to TRBD1 (6 bases). Trimming cost V 6 bases and J 4 bases, with 15 bases left between them. CDR3 size: 15 residues. The germline CDR1 and CDR2 sequences are MNHNY and SVGAGI (reference sequence). The CDR3 DNA reads TGTGCCAGCAGCTATAGTGGACAGAGTAATGAAAAACTGTTTTTT. Encoded protein: CASSYSGQSNEKLFF.

This clonotype was counted a few times. CDR3 amino acids: CASSQSSGTNNQPQHF. The CDR3 DNA sequence: TGCGCCAGCAGCCAAAGCTCGGGGACAAACAATCAGCCCCAGCATTTT. This chain links TRBV4-1 with TRBJ1-5; maybe TRBD1 (6 bases). V gave up 2 bases and J gave up 3 bases, with 14 bases separating them. The CDR3 totals 16 residues. Germline CDR1 MGHRA, CDR2 YSYEKL.

This clonotype was seen more than once but under ten times. This chain joins TRBV12-3 or TRBV12-4 and TRBJ2-3; D is possibly TRBD1 (6 bases). The V and J ends lost 7 bases and 6 bases respectively, with 14 bases between them. The CDR3 has 13 amino acids. The DNA for the CDR3 is TGTGCCAGCAATCAGGGGCCTGGGGATACGCAGTATTTT. It yields the protein CASNQGPGDTQYF.

This chain joins TRBV20-1 and TRBJ1-1; D gene uncertain. The length of the CDR3 is 14 residues. From germline, CDR1 is DFQATT and CDR2 SNEGSKA (reference sequence). In nucleotides, the CDR3 is TGCAGCCTTGTGCTCCCGGCGGAAGATACTGAAGCTTTCTTT. Translating it yields CSLVLPAEDTEAFF.

Concerning this clonotype itself: A much larger clone lies one base from this, so it may be a read error. The chain carries TRBV12-3 or TRBV12-4 and TRBJ1-2, with unresolved D. This CDR3 region has 13 residues. DNA of the CDR3: TGTGTCAGCAGTTTCCCCGGGCAATATGGCTACACCTTC. As protein: CVSSFPGQYGYTF.

This clonotype was seen a handful of times. V usage is TRBV13 and J usage is TRBJ2-7; D is possibly TRBD1 (6 bases). Germline values: CDR1 PRHDT, CDR2 FYEKMQ (reference sequence). The CDR3 spans 14 residues. Deletions cut 8 bases from V and 0 bases from J, with 14 bases between. The CDR3: CASRFDRSSYEQYF. The CDR3 DNA is TGTGCCAGCCGTTTCGACAGGAGCTCCTACGAGCAGTACTTC.